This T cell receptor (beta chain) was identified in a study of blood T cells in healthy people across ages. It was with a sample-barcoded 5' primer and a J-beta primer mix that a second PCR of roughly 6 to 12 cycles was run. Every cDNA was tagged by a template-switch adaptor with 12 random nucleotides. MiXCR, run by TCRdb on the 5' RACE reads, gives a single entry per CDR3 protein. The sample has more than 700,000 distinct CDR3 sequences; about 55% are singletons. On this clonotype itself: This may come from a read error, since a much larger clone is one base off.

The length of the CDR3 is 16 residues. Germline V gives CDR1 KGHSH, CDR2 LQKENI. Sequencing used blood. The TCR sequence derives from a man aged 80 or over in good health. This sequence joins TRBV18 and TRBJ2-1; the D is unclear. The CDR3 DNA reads TGTGCCAGCTCACCATCGACAACCGGAATCTGGAATGAGCAGGTCTTC. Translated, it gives CASSPSTTGIWNEQVF. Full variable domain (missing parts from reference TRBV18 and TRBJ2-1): NAGVMQNPRHLVRRRGQEARLRCSPMKGHSHVYWYRQLPEEGLKFMVYLQKENIIDESGMPKERFSAEFPKEGPSILRIQQVVRGDSAAYFCASSPSTTGIWNEQVFGPGTRLTVL.